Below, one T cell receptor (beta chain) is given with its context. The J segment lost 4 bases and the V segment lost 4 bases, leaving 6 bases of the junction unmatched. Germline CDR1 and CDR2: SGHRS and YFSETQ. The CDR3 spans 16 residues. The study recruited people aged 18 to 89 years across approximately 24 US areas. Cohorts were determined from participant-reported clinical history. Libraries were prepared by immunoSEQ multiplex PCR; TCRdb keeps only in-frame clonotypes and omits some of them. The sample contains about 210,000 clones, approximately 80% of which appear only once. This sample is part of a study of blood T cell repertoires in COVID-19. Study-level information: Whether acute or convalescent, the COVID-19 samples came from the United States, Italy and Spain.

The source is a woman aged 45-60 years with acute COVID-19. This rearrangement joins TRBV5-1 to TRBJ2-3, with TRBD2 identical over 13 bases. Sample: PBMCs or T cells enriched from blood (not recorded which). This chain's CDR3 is CASSRGLAGEPDTQYF. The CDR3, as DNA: TGCGCCAGCAGCCGCGGACTAGCGGGAGAGCCAGATACGCAGTATTTT.